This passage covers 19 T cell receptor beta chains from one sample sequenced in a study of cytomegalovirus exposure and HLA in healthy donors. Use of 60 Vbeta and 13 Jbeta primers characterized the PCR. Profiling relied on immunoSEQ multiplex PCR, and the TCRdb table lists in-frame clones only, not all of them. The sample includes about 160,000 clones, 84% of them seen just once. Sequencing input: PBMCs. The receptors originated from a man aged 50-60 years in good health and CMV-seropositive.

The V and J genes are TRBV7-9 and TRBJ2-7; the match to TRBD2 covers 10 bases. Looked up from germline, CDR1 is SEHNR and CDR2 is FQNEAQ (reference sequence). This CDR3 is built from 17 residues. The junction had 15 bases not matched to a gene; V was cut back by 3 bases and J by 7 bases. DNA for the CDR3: TGTGCCAGCAGCTTGACCGATATTAGCGGGGGGCGGCGGGAGCAGTACTTC. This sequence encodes CASSLTDISGGRREQYF.

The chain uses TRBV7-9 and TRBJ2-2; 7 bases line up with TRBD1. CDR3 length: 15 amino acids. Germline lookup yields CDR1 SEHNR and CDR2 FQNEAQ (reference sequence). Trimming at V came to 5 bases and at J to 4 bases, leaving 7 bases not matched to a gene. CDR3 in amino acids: CASSPRQGVTGELFF. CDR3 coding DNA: TGTGCCAGCAGCCCACGACAGGGAGTCACCGGGGAGCTGTTTTTT.

The CDR3 reads CASRASGGEYNEQFF. The DNA of the CDR3 is TGTGCCAGCAGGGCTAGCGGGGGAGAGTACAATGAGCAGTTCTTC. The J gene is TRBJ2-1, the V gene TRBV2; 10 bases are a match to TRBD2. Germline CDR1 SNHLY, CDR2 FYNNEI. This CDR3 has 15 amino acids. Germline trimming cut 6 bases from V and 4 bases from J; bases unmatched to any gene: 6.

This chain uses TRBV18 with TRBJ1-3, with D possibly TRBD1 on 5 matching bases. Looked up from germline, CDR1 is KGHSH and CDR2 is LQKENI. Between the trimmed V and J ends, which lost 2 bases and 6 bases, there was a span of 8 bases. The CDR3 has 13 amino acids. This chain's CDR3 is CASSPFRENTIYF. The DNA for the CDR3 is TGTGCCAGCTCACCATTCAGGGAAAACACCATATATTTT.

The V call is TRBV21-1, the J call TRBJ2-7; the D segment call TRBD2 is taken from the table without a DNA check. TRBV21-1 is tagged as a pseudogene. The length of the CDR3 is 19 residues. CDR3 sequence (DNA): TGTGCCAGCAGACTCTCCTCTTTGGCCAGCGGGATCTTCTCCTACGAGCAGTACGTC. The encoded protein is CASRLSSLASGIFSYEQYV.

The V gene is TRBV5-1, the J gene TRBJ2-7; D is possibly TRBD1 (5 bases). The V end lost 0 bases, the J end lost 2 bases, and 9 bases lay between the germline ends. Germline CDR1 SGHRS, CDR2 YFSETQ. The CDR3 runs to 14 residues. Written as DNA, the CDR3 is TGCGCCAGCAGCTTGGCCGCAGGGACCTACGAGCAGTACTTC. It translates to CASSLAAGTYEQYF.

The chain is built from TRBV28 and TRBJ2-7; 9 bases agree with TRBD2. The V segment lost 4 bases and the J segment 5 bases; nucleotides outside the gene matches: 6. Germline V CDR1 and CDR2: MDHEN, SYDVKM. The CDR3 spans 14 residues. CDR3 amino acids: CASSSRLAVNEQYV. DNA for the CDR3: TGTGCCAGCAGTTCACGACTAGCGGTCAACGAGCAGTACGTC.

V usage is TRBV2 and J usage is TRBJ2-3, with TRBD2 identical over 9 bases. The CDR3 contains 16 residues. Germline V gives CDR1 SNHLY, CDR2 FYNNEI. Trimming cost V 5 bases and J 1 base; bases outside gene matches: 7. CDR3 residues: CASSLGAGGGTDTQYF. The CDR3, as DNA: TGTGCCAGCAGTCTGGGGGCGGGGGGGGGCACAGATACGCAGTATTTT.

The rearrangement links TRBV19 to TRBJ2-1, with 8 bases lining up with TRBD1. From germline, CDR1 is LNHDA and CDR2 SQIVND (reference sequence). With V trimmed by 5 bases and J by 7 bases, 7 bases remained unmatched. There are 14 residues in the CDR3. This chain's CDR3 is CASSQDRVVNEQFF. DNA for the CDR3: TGTGCCAGTAGTCAGGACAGGGTAGTAAATGAGCAGTTCTTC.

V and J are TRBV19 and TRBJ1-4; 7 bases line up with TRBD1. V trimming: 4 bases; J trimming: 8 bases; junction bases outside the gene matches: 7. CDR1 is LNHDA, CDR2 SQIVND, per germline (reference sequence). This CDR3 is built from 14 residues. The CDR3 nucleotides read TGTGCCAGTAGTACACACAGGGGCCAGGAAAAACTGTTTTTT. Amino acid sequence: CASSTHRGQEKLFF.

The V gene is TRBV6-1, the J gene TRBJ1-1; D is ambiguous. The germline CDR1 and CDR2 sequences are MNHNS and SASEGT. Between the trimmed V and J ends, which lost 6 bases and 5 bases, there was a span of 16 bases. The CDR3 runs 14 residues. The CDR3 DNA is TGTGCCAGCAGCTTTGCTTACGGGGATACTGAAGCTTTCTTT. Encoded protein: CASSFAYGDTEAFF.

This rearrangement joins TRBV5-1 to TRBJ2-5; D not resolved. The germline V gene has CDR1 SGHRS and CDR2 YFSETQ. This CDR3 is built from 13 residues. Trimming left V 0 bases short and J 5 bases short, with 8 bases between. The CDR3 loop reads CASSLALRETQYF. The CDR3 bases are TGCGCCAGCAGCTTGGCCCTCCGGGAGACCCAGTACTTC. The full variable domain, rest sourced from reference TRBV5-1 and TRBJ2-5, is KAGVTQTPRYLIKTRGQQVTLSCSPISGHRSVSWYQQTPGQGLQFLFEYFSETQRNKGNFPGRFSGRQFSNSRSEMNVSTLELGDSALYLCASSLALRETQYFGPGTRLLVL.

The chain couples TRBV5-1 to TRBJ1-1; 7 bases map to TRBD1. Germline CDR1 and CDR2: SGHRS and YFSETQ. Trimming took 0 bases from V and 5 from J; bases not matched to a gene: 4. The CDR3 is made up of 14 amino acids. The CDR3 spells CASSLAGGVTEAFF. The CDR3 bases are TGCGCCAGCAGCTTGGCAGGGGGTGTAACTGAAGCTTTCTTT.

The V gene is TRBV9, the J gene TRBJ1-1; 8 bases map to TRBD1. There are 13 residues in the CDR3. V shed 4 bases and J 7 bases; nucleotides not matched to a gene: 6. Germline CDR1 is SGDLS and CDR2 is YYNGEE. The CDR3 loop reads CASSLRTGLEAFF. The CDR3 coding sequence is TGTGCCAGCAGCCTTCGGACAGGGCTTGAAGCTTTCTTT.

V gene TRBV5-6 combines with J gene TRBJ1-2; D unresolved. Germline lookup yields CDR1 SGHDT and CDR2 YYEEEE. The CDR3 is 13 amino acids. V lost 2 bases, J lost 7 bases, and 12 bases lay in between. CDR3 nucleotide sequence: TGTGCCAGCAGCTTTGGCCGGGTTGGTGGCTACACCTTC. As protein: CASSFGRVGGYTF.

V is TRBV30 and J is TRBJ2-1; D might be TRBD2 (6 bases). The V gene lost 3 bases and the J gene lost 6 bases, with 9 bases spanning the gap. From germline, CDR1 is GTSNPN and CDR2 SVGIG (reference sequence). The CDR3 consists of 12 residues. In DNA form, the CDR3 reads TGTGCCTGGAGGTCGACTAGCAATGAGCAGTTCTTC. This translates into CAWRSTSNEQFF.

The CDR3 loop reads CASSLGTGPQETQYF. CDR3 nucleotide sequence: TGCGCCAGCAGCTTGGGGACAGGTCCACAAGAGACCCAGTACTTC. V usage is TRBV5-1 and J usage is TRBJ2-5; 7 nucleotides match TRBD1. The V gene's germline CDR1 is SGHRS and CDR2 YFSETQ. V dropped 0 bases and J dropped 2; count of bases not matched to a gene: 4. The CDR3 consists of 15 residues. The full variable domain, rest sourced from reference TRBV5-1 and TRBJ2-5, is KAGVTQTPRYLIKTRGQQVTLSCSPISGHRSVSWYQQTPGQGLQFLFEYFSETQRNKGNFPGRFSGRQFSNSRSEMNVSTLELGDSALYLCASSLGTGPQETQYFGPGTRLLVL.

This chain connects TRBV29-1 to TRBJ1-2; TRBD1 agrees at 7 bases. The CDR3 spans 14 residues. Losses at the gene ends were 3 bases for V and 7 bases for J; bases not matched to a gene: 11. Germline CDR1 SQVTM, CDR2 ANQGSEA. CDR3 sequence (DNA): TGCAGCGTTGACCCCCTACAGGGGCGGGCTGGCTACACCTTC. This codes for CSVDPLQGRAGYTF.

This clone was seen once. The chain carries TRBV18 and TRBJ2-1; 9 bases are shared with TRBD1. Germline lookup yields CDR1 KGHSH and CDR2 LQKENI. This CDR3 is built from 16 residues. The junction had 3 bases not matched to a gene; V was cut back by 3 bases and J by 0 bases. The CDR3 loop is CASSPRDRASYNEQFF. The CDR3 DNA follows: TGTGCCAGCTCACCCCGGGACAGGGCCTCCTACAATGAGCAGTTCTTC.